Following are 20 T cell receptor beta chains from one sample sequenced in a study of shared clonotypes between healthy human individuals. Profiling relied on immunoSEQ multiplex PCR, and the TCRdb table lists in-frame clones only, not all of them. The sample yields 1,500,000 or so clones, 98% seen once. Sequenced material: naive CD4+ T cells sorted from blood. Stated subset: CD45RA+ positively selected. Source of these receptors: a man aged 25-45 years in good health.

J is TRBJ2-3 and V is TRBV19; D is uncertain. CDR1 and CDR2 from the germline V gene are LNHDA and SQIVND (reference sequence). The CDR3 totals 11 residues. V was cut by 4 bases and J by 5 bases, with 4 bases left in between. CDR3: CASSKLDTQYF. CDR3 bases: TGTGCCAGTAGTAAATTAGATACGCAGTATTTT.

Turning to this clone: The junction departs from the called germline gene at one end, perhaps through a read error. This chain joins TRBV11-1 and TRBJ2-2; the D is unclear. The CDR3 extends over 17 amino acids. CDR1 and CDR2 (germline): SGHAT, FQDESV (reference sequence). CDR3 in DNA: TGTGCCAGCAGATTAGTAGCACCGCGGACCAACACCGGGGAGCTGTTTTTT. Residues: CASRLVAPRTNTGELFF.

The chain employs TRBV5-1 and TRBJ1-5; D remains ambiguous. There are 15 residues in the CDR3. V gave up 0 bases and J gave up 0 bases, with 7 bases separating them. CDR1 and CDR2 from the germline V gene are SGHRS and YFSETQ. The CDR3: CASSLGSNSNQPQHF. Written as DNA, the CDR3 is TGCGCCAGCAGCTTGGGGTCGAATAGCAATCAGCCCCAGCATTTT.

The CDR3 sequence is CASSIVRDTDTQYF. CDR3 coding DNA: TGTGCCAGTAGTATAGTGCGGGACACAGATACGCAGTATTTT. This chain joins TRBV19 and TRBJ2-3; tentatively, D is TRBD2 (6 bases). V shed 1 base and J shed 2 bases, with 7 bases lying between them. Germline V lookup: CDR1 LNHDA, CDR2 SQIVND (reference sequence). CDR3 length: 14 amino acids.

This chain joins TRBV21-1 and TRBJ2-1; the table names TRBD1, a call not compared with the DNA. TRBV21-1 is listed as a pseudogene. The CDR3 contains 13 residues. CDR3 sequence (DNA): TGTGCCAGCAGCGGGGGACAGGCATACGAGCAGTTCTTC. It translates to CASSGGQAYEQFF.

The chain couples TRBV5-4 to TRBJ2-7; D is possibly TRBD1 (6 bases). Germline V lookup: CDR1 SGHNT, CDR2 YYREEE (reference sequence). The CDR3 runs to 15 residues. Between the trimmed V and J ends, which lost 3 bases and 4 bases, there was a span of 17 bases. This chain's CDR3 is CASSYKGRQVYEQYF. The CDR3 DNA is TGTGCCAGCAGCTACAAAGGGAGACAGGTTTACGAGCAGTACTTC.

With regard to this clone: Other DNA sequences in the sample encode the same CDR3. CDR3 protein: CASSLGQSYGYTF. The CDR3 DNA reads TGCGCCAGCAGCTTGGGGCAGAGCTATGGCTACACCTTC. The V and J genes are TRBV5-1 and TRBJ1-2; D is unresolved. CDR3 length: 13 amino acids. Germline V gene data show CDR1 as SGHRS and CDR2 as YFSETQ. V was trimmed by 0 bases and J by 4 bases, leaving 7 bases between them.

This rearrangement joins TRBV4-1 to TRBJ1-1; 11 bases are a match to TRBD1. V shed 3 bases, J shed 4 bases, and the junction held 1 base outside the gene matches. The CDR3 has 14 amino acids. Germline-derived CDR1 and CDR2 are MGHRA and YSYEKL. The CDR3 DNA reads TGCGCCAGCAGCCACGGACAGGGGGCCACTGAAGCTTTCTTT. Translated: CASSHGQGATEAFF.

The chain is built from TRBV10-3 and TRBJ2-5; the match to TRBD1 covers 8 bases. Per germline, CDR1 ENHRY and CDR2 SYGVKD. V was pared by 10 bases and J by 1 base, with 5 bases of the junction left unmatched. This CDR3 spans 13 amino acids. CDR3 bases: TGTGCCACGTTGGACAGGGTCCAAGAGACCCAGTACTTC. This codes for CATLDRVQETQYF.

The chain joins TRBV7-2 to TRBJ2-3; TRBD2 matches at 11 bases. This CDR3 has 15 residues. Germline assignment: CDR1 SGHTA and CDR2 FQGNSA. V shed 2 bases and J 6 bases; nucleotides not matched to a gene: 4. The CDR3 DNA reads TGTGCCAGCAGCTTATCTAGCGGGAGGCCTGATACGCAGTATTTT. The encoded protein is CASSLSSGRPDTQYF.

V and J are TRBV6-1 and TRBJ2-1; a weak D match, TRBD1 (5 bases). The CDR3 runs to 15 residues. Deletions cut 2 bases from V and 7 bases from J, with 15 bases between. CDR1 is MNHNS, CDR2 SASEGT, per germline. In DNA, the CDR3 is TGTGCCAGCAGTGAAAGGGGCTATGCCCAGAATGAGCAGTTCTTC. This gives the protein CASSERGYAQNEQFF.

The rearrangement uses TRBV2 and TRBJ1-1; TRBD1 is a possible D gene (5 bases). CDR1 SNHLY and CDR2 FYNNEI come from the germline V gene. The CDR3 loop spans 14 amino acids. Deletions cut 8 bases from V and 0 bases from J, with 13 bases between. The CDR3 region has the DNA TGTGCCAGCGTCTTGGGGGTAGTGAACACTGAAGCTTTCTTT. This encodes CASVLGVVNTEAFF. The full variable domain, rest sourced from reference TRBV2 and TRBJ1-1, is EPEVTQTPSHQVTQMGQEVILRCVPISNHLYFYWYRQILGQKVEFLVSFYNNEISEKSEIFDDQFSVERPDGSNFTLKIRSTKLEDSAMYFCASVLGVVNTEAFFGQGTRLTVV.

The table lists this clone with a count of one. Written as DNA, the CDR3 is TGTGCCAGCAGCTTACCGGGAGGGTCCTACAATGAGCAGTTCTTC. Translated: CASSLPGGSYNEQFF. The chain recombines TRBV11-2 with TRBJ2-1; TRBD2 agrees at 8 bases. The V segment lost 2 bases and the J segment 1 base; nucleotides outside the gene matches: 1. The CDR3 has 15 residues. Germline lookup yields CDR1 SGHAT and CDR2 FQNNGV.

This sequence joins TRBV19 and TRBJ2-7, with no clear D. Germline CDR1 and CDR2: LNHDA and SQIVND (reference sequence). V was trimmed by 0 bases and J by 3 bases, leaving 9 bases between them. CDR3 length: 14 amino acids. The CDR3 coding sequence is TGTGCCAGTAGTATAGATCTGGCCGGCTACGAGCAGTACTTC. It is translated as CASSIDLAGYEQYF. The whole variable domain, remainder taken from reference TRBV19 and TRBJ2-7, is DGGITQSPKYLFRKEGQNVTLSCEQNLNHDAMYWYRQDPGQGLRLIYYSQIVNDFQKGDIAEGYSVSREKKESFPLTVTSAQKNPTAFYLCASSIDLAGYEQYFGPGTRLTVT.

The gene calls are TRBV19 and TRBJ2-5; D is perhaps TRBD1 or TRBD2 (5 bases each). Germline-derived CDR1 and CDR2 are LNHDA and SQIVND (reference sequence). V was cut by 3 bases and J by 3 bases, with 11 bases left in between. The CDR3 has 14 residues. The CDR3 DNA is TGTGCCAGTAGTATCCGGGGACCGAAAGAGACCCAGTACTTC. This translates into CASSIRGPKETQYF.

The rearrangement uses TRBV18 and TRBJ2-5; TRBD2 matches at 7 bases. J was trimmed by 9 bases and V by 2 bases; bases with no gene match: 9. The length of the CDR3 is 14 residues. The germline CDR1 and CDR2 sequences are KGHSH and LQKENI. CDR3 region: CASSPSLAGVPQYF. The CDR3 DNA follows: TGTGCCAGCTCACCAAGTTTGGCGGGAGTACCCCAGTACTTC.

This clone was recorded once. This chain connects TRBV2 to TRBJ1-1; D is perhaps TRBD1 (6 bases). Trimming pared 6 bases from V and 6 bases from J, leaving 14 bases between. CDR1 SNHLY and CDR2 FYNNEI come from the germline V gene. This CDR3 has 13 amino acids. The CDR3 reads CASRFSNRAEAFF. CDR3 coding DNA: TGTGCCAGCAGGTTCTCAAACAGGGCTGAAGCTTTCTTT.

The chain is built from TRBV27 and TRBJ2-1; D ambiguous. The CDR3 consists of 12 residues. Trimming stripped 10 bases from V and 4 bases from J, with 11 bases between. Germline V gene data show CDR1 as MNHEY and CDR2 as SMNVEV (reference sequence). The CDR3 loop reads CATKVTYNEQFF. The CDR3 nucleotides read TGTGCCACCAAAGTTACTTACAATGAGCAGTTCTTC.

The rearrangement links TRBV5-5 to TRBJ1-1; no clear D gene. CDR3 size: 12 residues. Looked up from germline, CDR1 is SGHKS and CDR2 is YYEKEE (reference sequence). The V and J ends lost 0 bases and 4 bases respectively, with 4 bases between them. The DNA of the CDR3 is TGTGCCAGCAGCTTGGTTCTCACTGAAGCTTTCTTT. It specifies CASSLVLTEAFF.

The V and J genes are TRBV27 and TRBJ2-7; 14 bases match TRBD2. The junction had 8 bases not matched to a gene; V was cut back by 6 bases and J by 4 bases. The CDR3 runs to 16 residues. Germline V gene data show CDR1 as MNHEY and CDR2 as SMNVEV (reference sequence). Here the CDR3 DNA reads TGTGCCAGCAGCGCCGGGACTAGCGGGAGTAGGTACGAGCAGTACTTC. It yields the protein CASSAGTSGSRYEQYF.